The subject of this entry is one T cell receptor beta chain. The Seattle patients, enrolled during active infection, were followed longitudinally. This specimen comes from a study of blood T cell repertoires in COVID-19. Looking at the study overall: Researchers got acute and convalescent COVID-19 samples from the United States, Italy and Spain. T cells, B-cell-depleted T cells, or PBMCs supplied cDNA or gDNA.

The germline CDR1 and CDR2 sequences are MNHEY and SVGAGI. The CDR3 is made up of 11 amino acids. V trimming: 7 bases; J trimming: 8 bases; junction bases outside the gene matches: 2. Source study methods: By means of reference gene primer amplification, nucleated cell counts were estimated. TCRdb's copy holds only in-frame clones and misses some; the assay was immunoSEQ multiplex PCR. From that table come the V and J calls and clone size; the DNA was used to work out D and trimming. The sample yields fewer than 300,000 clones, approximately 90% seen once. Sequencing was performed on peripheral blood. The origin of this receptor is a woman in her 30s with COVID-19, enrolled during active disease. The chain carries TRBV6-5 and TRBJ1-1, with 9 bases that match TRBD1. CDR3 DNA: TGTGCCAGCAACAGGGGGCCGGAAGCTTTCTTT. Protein product: CASNRGPEAFF.